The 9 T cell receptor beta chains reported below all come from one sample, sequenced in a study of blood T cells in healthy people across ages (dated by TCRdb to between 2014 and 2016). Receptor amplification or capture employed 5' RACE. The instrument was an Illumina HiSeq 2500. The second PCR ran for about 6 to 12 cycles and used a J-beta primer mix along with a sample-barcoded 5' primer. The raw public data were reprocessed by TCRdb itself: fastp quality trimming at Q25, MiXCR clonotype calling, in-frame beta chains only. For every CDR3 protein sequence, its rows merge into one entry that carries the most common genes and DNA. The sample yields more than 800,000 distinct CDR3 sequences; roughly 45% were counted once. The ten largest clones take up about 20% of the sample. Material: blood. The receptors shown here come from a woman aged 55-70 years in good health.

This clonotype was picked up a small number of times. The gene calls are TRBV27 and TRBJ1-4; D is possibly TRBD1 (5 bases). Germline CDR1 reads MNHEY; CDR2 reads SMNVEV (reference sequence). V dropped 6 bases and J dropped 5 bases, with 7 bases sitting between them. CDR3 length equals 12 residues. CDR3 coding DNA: TGTGCCAGCAGGCGACAGAATGAAAAACTGTTTTTT. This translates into CASRRQNEKLFF.

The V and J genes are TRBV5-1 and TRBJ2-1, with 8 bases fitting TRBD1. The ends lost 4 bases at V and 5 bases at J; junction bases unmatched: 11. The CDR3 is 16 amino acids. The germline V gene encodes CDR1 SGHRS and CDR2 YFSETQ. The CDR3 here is CASSLGGGTGNNEQFF. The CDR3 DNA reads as TGCGCCAGCAGCCTGGGAGGTGGGACAGGTAACAATGAGCAGTTCTTC.

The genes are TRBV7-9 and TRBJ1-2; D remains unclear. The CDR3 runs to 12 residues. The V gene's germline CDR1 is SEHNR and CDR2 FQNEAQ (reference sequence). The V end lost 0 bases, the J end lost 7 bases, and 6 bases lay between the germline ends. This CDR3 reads CASSLAGPGYTF. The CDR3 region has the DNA TGTGCCAGCAGCTTAGCAGGGCCTGGCTACACCTTC.

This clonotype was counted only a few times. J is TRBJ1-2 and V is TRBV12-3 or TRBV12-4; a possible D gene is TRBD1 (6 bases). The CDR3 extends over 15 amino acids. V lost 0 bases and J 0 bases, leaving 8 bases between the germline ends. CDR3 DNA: TGTGCCAGCAGTTTAGCGGGACAACCTAACTATGGCTACACCTTC. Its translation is CASSLAGQPNYGYTF.

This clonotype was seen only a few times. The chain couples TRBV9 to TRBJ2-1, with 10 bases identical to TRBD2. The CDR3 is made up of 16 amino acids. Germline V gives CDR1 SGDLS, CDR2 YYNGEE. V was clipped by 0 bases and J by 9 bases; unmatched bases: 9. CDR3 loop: CASSVATSLAGVEQFF. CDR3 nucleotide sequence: TGTGCCAGCAGCGTAGCTACTAGTCTAGCGGGAGTTGAGCAGTTCTTC.

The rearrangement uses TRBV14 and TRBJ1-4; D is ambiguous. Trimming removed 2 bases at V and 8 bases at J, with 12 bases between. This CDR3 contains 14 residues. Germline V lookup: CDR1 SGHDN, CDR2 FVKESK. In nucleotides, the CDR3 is TGTGCCAGCAGCCAACGACGGGTTTTCGAAAAACTGTTTTTT. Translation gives CASSQRRVFEKLFF. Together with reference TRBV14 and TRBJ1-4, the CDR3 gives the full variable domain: EAGVTQFPSHSVIEKGQTVTLRCDPISGHDNLYWYRRVMGKEIKFLLHFVKESKQDESGMPNNRFLAERTGGTYSTLKVQPAELEDSGVYFCASSQRRVFEKLFFGSGTQLSVL.

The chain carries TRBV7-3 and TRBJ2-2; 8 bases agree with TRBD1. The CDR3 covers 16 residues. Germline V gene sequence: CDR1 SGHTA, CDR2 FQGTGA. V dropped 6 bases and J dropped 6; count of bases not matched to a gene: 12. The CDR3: CASSSRTGKTPGELFF. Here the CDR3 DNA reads TGTGCCAGCAGTTCAAGGACAGGGAAGACCCCCGGGGAGCTGTTTTTT.

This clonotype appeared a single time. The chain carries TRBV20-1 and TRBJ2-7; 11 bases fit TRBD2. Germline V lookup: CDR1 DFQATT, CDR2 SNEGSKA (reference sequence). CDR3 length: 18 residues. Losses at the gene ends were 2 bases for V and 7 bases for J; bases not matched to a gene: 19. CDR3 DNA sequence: TGCAGTGCTAGAAAGGGGGTTAGCGGGAGGGCCCTCTACAATGAGCAGTACTTC. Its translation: CSARKGVSGRALYNEQYF.

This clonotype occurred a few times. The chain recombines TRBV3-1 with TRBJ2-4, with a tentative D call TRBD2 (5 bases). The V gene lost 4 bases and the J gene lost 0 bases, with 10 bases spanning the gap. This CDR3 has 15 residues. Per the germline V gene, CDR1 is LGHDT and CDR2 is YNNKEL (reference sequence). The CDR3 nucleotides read TGTGCCAGCAGCCCGTCGGGGAGAGCCAAAAACATTCAGTACTTC. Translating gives CASSPSGRAKNIQYF.